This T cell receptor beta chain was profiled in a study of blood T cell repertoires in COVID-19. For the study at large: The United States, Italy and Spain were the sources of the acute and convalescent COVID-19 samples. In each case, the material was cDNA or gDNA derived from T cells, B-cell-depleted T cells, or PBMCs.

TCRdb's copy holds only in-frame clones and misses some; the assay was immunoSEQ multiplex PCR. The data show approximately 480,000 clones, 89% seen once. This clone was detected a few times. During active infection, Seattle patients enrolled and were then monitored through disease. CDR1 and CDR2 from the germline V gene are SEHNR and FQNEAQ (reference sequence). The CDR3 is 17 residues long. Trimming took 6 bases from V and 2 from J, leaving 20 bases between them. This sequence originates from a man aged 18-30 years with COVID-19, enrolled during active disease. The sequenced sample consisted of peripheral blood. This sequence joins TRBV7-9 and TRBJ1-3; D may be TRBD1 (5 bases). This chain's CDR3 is CASSSLAGDPTGNTIYF. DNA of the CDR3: TGTGCCAGCAGTTCCTTGGCGGGGGACCCAACTGGAAACACCATATATTTT.